These 7 T cell receptor beta chains came from one sample sequenced in a study of radiation and T cells in renal cell carcinoma. As to time point: blood 4 weeks post-SBRT, at nephrectomy. As for treatment: 15 Gy SBRT to primary tumor, nephrectomy 4 weeks later. Sequencing used immunoSEQ multiplex PCR; TCRdb keeps in-frame clones, though not all of them. The sample lists roughly 58,000 clones, 60% to 85% occurring once. The sample consisted of blood, taken from a patient whose treatment included radiotherapy and nephrectomy. These receptors were taken from a man aged 60 to 75 with renal cell carcinoma.

Note on this clone: The same CDR3 can be traced to other DNA sequences in this sample. V usage is TRBV5-6 and J usage is TRBJ1-1, with D perhaps TRBD1 (5 bases). Trimming pared 0 bases from V and 3 bases from J, leaving 9 bases between. CDR1 is SGHDT and CDR2 is YYEEEE in the germline V gene. The CDR3 has 14 residues. The CDR3 nucleotides are TGTGCCAGCAGCTTGGTGGGGGGAGACACTGAAGCTTTCTTT. Its protein product is CASSLVGGDTEAFF.

V gene TRBV29-1 combines with J gene TRBJ1-1, with D maybe TRBD1 (5 bases). Trimming removed 4 bases from V and 0 bases from J, with 18 bases in between. This CDR3 comprises 16 residues. The germline V gene encodes CDR1 SQVTM and CDR2 ANQGSEA. The CDR3 DNA reads as TGCAGCGTTGGGGGCAGGGTGAGTGGTATGAACACTGAAGCTTTCTTT. Translation: CSVGGRVSGMNTEAFF.

The rearrangement joins TRBV7-9 to TRBJ1-4; 8 nucleotides line up with TRBD1. With V trimmed by 3 bases and J by 3 bases, 12 bases remained unmatched. CDR3 length: 18 residues. Germline V gene sequence: CDR1 SEHNR, CDR2 FQNEAQ (reference sequence). CDR3 region: CASSFGQGTFFANEKLFF. CDR3 nucleotides: TGTGCCAGCAGCTTCGGACAGGGAACCTTTTTCGCTAATGAAAAACTGTTTTTT.

This clone was seen just once. V usage is TRBV5-1 and J usage is TRBJ2-7, with D possibly TRBD2 on 5 matching bases. Germline V gene sequence: CDR1 SGHRS, CDR2 YFSETQ. The V end was cut by 2 bases, the J end by 2 bases, with 14 bases between. This CDR3 has 15 residues. The CDR3 spells CASSLGSRTTYEQYF. DNA of the CDR3: TGCGCCAGCAGCTTAGGGAGTAGGACCACCTACGAGCAGTACTTC.

V usage is TRBV6-5 and J usage is TRBJ2-3, with TRBD2 matching 7 bases. CDR1 MNHEY and CDR2 SVGAGI come from the germline V gene. The V segment lost 2 bases and the J segment 1 base; nucleotides outside the gene matches: 0. The CDR3 spans 14 residues. The CDR3 is CASSYLAGTDTQYF. In nucleotides, the CDR3 is TGTGCCAGCAGTTACCTAGCGGGCACAGATACGCAGTATTTT.

V gene TRBV5-1 combines with J gene TRBJ1-3; 10 bases are a match to TRBD1. Germline V gives CDR1 SGHRS, CDR2 YFSETQ. The V segment lost 0 bases and the J segment 4 bases; nucleotides outside the gene matches: 4. CDR3 size: 16 residues. The CDR3 coding sequence is TGCGCCAGCAGCTTGGAGGGACAGGGGTACGGAAACACCATATATTTT. Residues: CASSLEGQGYGNTIYF.

The V gene is TRBV27, the J gene TRBJ2-1; weak D call: TRBD2 (6 bases). The CDR3 is 13 residues long. V gave up 3 bases and J gave up 4 bases, with 7 bases separating them. Per the germline V gene, CDR1 is MNHEY and CDR2 is SMNVEV (reference sequence). CDR3 sequence (DNA): TGTGCCAGCAGTTTCGGGACTTACAATGAGCAGTTCTTC. Amino acid sequence: CASSFGTYNEQFF.